Listed here are 8 T cell receptor beta chains from one sample, sequenced in a study of blood T cell repertoires in COVID-19. Sequencing used immunoSEQ multiplex PCR; TCRdb keeps in-frame clones, though not all of them. The sample yields under 200,000 clones, over 65% seen once. The sample taken for sequencing was peripheral blood. These receptors all come from an elderly woman with acute or convalescent COVID-19.

The chain carries TRBV10-3 and TRBJ2-2; D ambiguous. CDR1 is ENHRY, CDR2 SYGVKD, per germline. The V and J ends lost 0 bases and 5 bases respectively, with 13 bases between them. The CDR3 spans 16 residues. The CDR3 spells CAISESVVSSTGELFF. The CDR3, as DNA: TGTGCCATCAGTGAGTCCGTGGTATCGAGTACCGGGGAGCTGTTTTTT.

The chain links TRBV27 to TRBJ1-1, with D unclear. There are 14 residues in the CDR3. CDR1 and CDR2 from the germline V gene are MNHEY and SMNVEV (reference sequence). The V and J ends lost 0 bases and 1 base respectively, with 6 bases between them. In DNA, the CDR3 is TGTGCCAGCAGTTTATCGCTGGCGAACACTGAAGCTTTCTTT. Its translation: CASSLSLANTEAFF.

The CDR3 DNA follows: TGTGCCAGCAGCAGAGGGAGGGCCGCGGGCACAGATACGCAGTATTTT. Translating it yields CASSRGRAAGTDTQYF. The genes are TRBV5-8 and TRBJ2-3; 7 nucleotides align to TRBD2. The CDR3 totals 16 residues. V lost 4 bases to trimming and J lost 1 base; unmatched junction nucleotides: 9. Germline V gene sequence: CDR1 SGHTS, CDR2 YDEGEE.

V is TRBV18 and J is TRBJ2-7; TRBD1 aligns across 7 bases. This CDR3 has 16 residues. The junction had 13 bases not matched to a gene; V was cut back by 3 bases and J by 5 bases. CDR1 and CDR2 from the germline V gene are KGHSH and LQKENI. The chain's CDR3 is CASSPPPDRVSHEQYF. The CDR3 DNA reads as TGTGCCAGCTCACCCCCACCTGACAGGGTTTCCCACGAGCAGTACTTC.

This chain joins TRBV9 and TRBJ1-5; D not resolved. CDR1 and CDR2 (germline): SGDLS, YYNGEE. V lost 0 bases, J lost 7 bases, and 14 bases lay in between. The CDR3 contains 15 residues. The CDR3 coding sequence is TGTGCCAGCAGCGTAGAACCGGGAAGAGAACAGCCCCAGCATTTT. This codes for CASSVEPGREQPQHF.

The chain employs TRBV30 and TRBJ1-5, with 10 bases identical to TRBD1. J was trimmed by 5 bases and V by 5 bases; bases with no gene match: 3. CDR3 length: 13 amino acids. The germline V gene encodes CDR1 GTSNPN and CDR2 SVGIG (reference sequence). The DNA of the CDR3 is TGTGCCTGGTCCGGGACAGGGGATCAGCCCCAGCATTTT. Its translation is CAWSGTGDQPQHF.

The V gene is TRBV6-1, the J gene TRBJ1-1, with D possibly matching TRBD1 (5 bases). V was trimmed by 0 bases and J by 6 bases, leaving 14 bases between them. Germline-derived CDR1 and CDR2 are MNHNS and SASEGT. The CDR3 consists of 15 residues. The CDR3 nucleotides read TGTGCCAGCAGTGAAGCTGTTAGGGGTATGGCTGAAGCTTTCTTT. This codes for CASSEAVRGMAEAFF.

The rearrangement links TRBV10-3 to TRBJ2-7; D is uncertain. The length of the CDR3 is 11 residues. Germline assignment: CDR1 ENHRY and CDR2 SYGVKD. V was shortened by 4 bases and J by 5 bases, with 6 bases between the two germline ends. The DNA of the CDR3 is TGTGCCATCAGTGCGGTTGACGAGCAGTACTTC. Amino acids: CAISAVDEQYF.